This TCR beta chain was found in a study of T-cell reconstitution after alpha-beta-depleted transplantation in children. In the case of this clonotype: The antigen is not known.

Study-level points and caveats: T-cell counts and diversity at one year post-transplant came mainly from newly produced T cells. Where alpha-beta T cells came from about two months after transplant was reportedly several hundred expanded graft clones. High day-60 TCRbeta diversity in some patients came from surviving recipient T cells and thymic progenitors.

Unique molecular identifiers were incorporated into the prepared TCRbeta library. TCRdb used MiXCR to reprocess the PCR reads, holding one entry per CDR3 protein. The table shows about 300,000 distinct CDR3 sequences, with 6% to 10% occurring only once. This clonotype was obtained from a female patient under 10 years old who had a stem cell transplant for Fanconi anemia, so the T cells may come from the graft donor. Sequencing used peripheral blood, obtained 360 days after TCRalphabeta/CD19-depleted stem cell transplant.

The CDR3 sequence is CASSVSGPLNTQYF. The DNA of the CDR3 is TGTGCCAGCAGCGTATCGGGACCGCTAAATACGCAGTATTTT. The rearrangement uses TRBV11-2 and TRBJ2-3; possibly TRBD1 or TRBD2 for D (5 bases each). Trimming removed 5 bases from V and 7 bases from J, with 16 bases in between. This CDR3 spans 14 amino acids. Germline-derived CDR1 and CDR2 are SGHAT and FQNNGV.